Following are 25 T cell receptor beta chains from one sample sequenced in a study of cytomegalovirus exposure and HLA in healthy donors. Researchers ran the PCR with 60 Vbeta and 13 Jbeta primers. Using immunoSEQ multiplex PCR, the repertoire was profiled, and TCRdb retains in-frame clones only, with some absent. Seen here are over 150,000 clones, about four fifths observed once, and the top ten hold 1.5%. Sequenced input: PBMCs. The receptors originated from a girl aged 10 to 17 in good health and CMV-seropositive.

V usage is TRBV9 and J usage is TRBJ2-5; 10 bases map to TRBD1. The V gene end was trimmed by 4 bases and the J gene end by 5 bases; junction bases not matched to a gene: 5. The V gene's germline CDR1 is SGDLS and CDR2 YYNGEE. The CDR3 loop spans 14 amino acids. CDR3 sequence (DNA): TGTGCCAGCAGCACAGGGACAGGGGCGGAGACCCAGTACTTC. Translating it yields CASSTGTGAETQYF. Full variable domain (remainder filled in from reference TRBV9 and TRBJ2-5): DSGVTQTPKHLITATGQRVTLRCSPRSGDLSVYWYQQSLDQGLQFLIQYYNGEERAKGNILERFSAQQFPDLHSELNLSSLELGDSALYFCASSTGTGAETQYFGPGTRLLVL.

This rearrangement joins TRBV27 to TRBJ2-5, with 13 bases lining up with TRBD2. The assigned J gene may be wrong: the sequence end matches TRBJ2-7 better. The length of the CDR3 is 15 residues. In germline, CDR1 is MNHEY, CDR2 SMNVEV (reference sequence). This CDR3 reads CASSLGTSGVYEQYF. CDR3 DNA: TGTGCCAGCAGTTTAGGGACTAGCGGGGTTTACGAGCAGTACTTC.

The chain carries TRBV10-3 and TRBJ2-7; 9 bases fit TRBD1. Per germline, CDR1 ENHRY and CDR2 SYGVKD. Trimming cost V 6 bases and J 3 bases; bases outside gene matches: 3. CDR3 length: 13 amino acids. CDR3 sequence reads: CAIRTGGYYEQYF. In DNA form, the CDR3 reads TGTGCCATCAGAACAGGGGGCTACTACGAGCAGTACTTC.

This chain joins TRBV2 and TRBJ2-7; D is perhaps TRBD2 (5 bases). This CDR3 is 14 amino acids long. Trimming took 6 bases from V and 5 from J, leaving 17 bases between them. Germline values: CDR1 SNHLY, CDR2 FYNNEI. In DNA form, the CDR3 reads TGTGCCAGCAGAATGGACCCGGACTGGGACGAGCAGTACTTC. Amino acid sequence: CASRMDPDWDEQYF.

The gene calls are TRBV15 and TRBJ1-5; unclear D gene. This CDR3 is built from 15 residues. CDR1 is LNHNV, CDR2 YYDKDF, per germline (reference sequence). Trimming removed 1 base at V and 5 bases at J, with 12 bases between. The CDR3 DNA reads as TGTGCCACCAGCAGAGGACTAGAGCCGGATCAGCCCCAGCATTTT. Protein product: CATSRGLEPDQPQHF.

The V and J genes are TRBV2 and TRBJ2-3; 9 bases line up with TRBD2. CDR1 is SNHLY and CDR2 is FYNNEI in the germline V gene. The CDR3 has 17 residues. With V trimmed by 2 bases and J by 1 base, 7 bases remained unmatched. CDR3 sequence reads: CASSEQAASGGTDTQYF. The CDR3 DNA is TGTGCCAGCAGTGAACAAGCGGCTAGCGGGGGCACAGATACGCAGTATTTT. Variable domain in full (rest from reference TRBV2 and TRBJ2-3): EPEVTQTPSHQVTQMGQEVILRCVPISNHLYFYWYRQILGQKVEFLVSFYNNEISEKSEIFDDQFSVERPDGSNFTLKIRSTKLEDSAMYFCASSEQAASGGTDTQYFGPGTRLTVL.

This chain uses TRBV5-4 with TRBJ1-4; TRBD1 matches at 7 bases. With V trimmed by 2 bases and J by 8 bases, 9 bases remained unmatched. CDR3 length equals 15 residues. Per the germline V gene, CDR1 is SGHNT and CDR2 is YYREEE (reference sequence). The CDR3: CASSLAAGGAEKLFF. The CDR3, as DNA: TGTGCCAGCAGCTTAGCCGCAGGGGGAGCGGAAAAACTGTTTTTT.

The chain joins TRBV11-2 to TRBJ1-2, with D hard to call. Trimming shortened V by 5 bases and J by 5 bases, and 12 bases separated the two germline ends. This CDR3 has 13 amino acids. CDR1 is SGHAT, CDR2 FQNNGV, per germline. CDR3 protein: CASSPGGQYGYTF. For the CDR3, the DNA is TGTGCCAGCAGCCCCGGCGGGCAGTATGGCTACACCTTC.

V and J are TRBV11-3 and TRBJ1-4; 9 bases fit TRBD1. The CDR3 is 15 residues long. V dropped 5 bases and J dropped 10; count of bases not matched to a gene: 11. Germline values: CDR1 SGHNT, CDR2 YENEEA. The CDR3, as DNA: TGTGCCAGCAGCCCTTGGGACAGGGAGGGTGGAAAACTGTTTTTT. Its translation: CASSPWDREGGKLFF.

The V gene is TRBV10-3, the J gene TRBJ2-3; D may be TRBD1 (6 bases). Trimming cost V 10 bases and J 8 bases, with 19 bases left between them. CDR3 length: 13 residues. Per germline, CDR1 ENHRY and CDR2 SYGVKD. CDR3 nucleotide sequence: TGTGCCACGGGGACACCGGCCGAGGCTACGCAGTATTTT. It yields the protein CATGTPAEATQYF.

This clone is a singleton in its sample. This chain links TRBV10-1 with TRBJ2-1, with D possibly being TRBD1 (6 bases). Trimming pared 0 bases from V and 1 base from J, leaving 10 bases between. Per germline, CDR1 WNHNN and CDR2 SYGVQD (reference sequence). This CDR3 is 16 amino acids long. The CDR3 is CASSESGTYSYNEQFF. The CDR3 nucleotides read TGCGCCAGCAGTGAGTCTGGGACATATTCCTACAATGAGCAGTTCTTC.

V gene TRBV9 combines with J gene TRBJ2-3, with TRBD2 as a possible D gene (5 bases). Trimming removed 2 bases at V and 0 bases at J, with 13 bases between. The length of the CDR3 is 16 residues. CDR1 SGDLS and CDR2 YYNGEE come from the germline V gene. CDR3 DNA: TGTGCCAGCAGCGTGTCTAGCAGAACTAGCACAGATACGCAGTATTTT. Encoded protein: CASSVSSRTSTDTQYF.

The rearrangement links TRBV6-1 to TRBJ1-5; D unresolved. Trimming removed 3 bases at V and 3 bases at J, with 9 bases between. CDR1 and CDR2 (germline): MNHNS, SASEGT. There are 14 residues in the CDR3. CDR3 loop: CASSDGGNNQPQHF. DNA for the CDR3: TGTGCCAGCAGTGATGGAGGGAACAATCAGCCCCAGCATTTT.

This clone has more than one count but fewer than ten. Other DNA sequences of this sample code for an identical CDR3. The rearrangement joins TRBV2 to TRBJ1-5, with D possibly being TRBD1 (6 bases). The CDR3 runs to 13 residues. Germline CDR1 is SNHLY and CDR2 is FYNNEI. Between the trimmed V and J ends, which lost 4 bases and 4 bases, there was a span of 8 bases. The CDR3 nucleotides read TGTGCCAGCAGTGGACAGGCAAATCAGCCCCAGCATTTT. As protein: CASSGQANQPQHF.

This chain connects TRBV5-4 to TRBJ2-3; 7 bases match TRBD2. The CDR3 runs 15 residues. V was clipped by 4 bases and J by 0 bases; unmatched bases: 5. Germline CDR1 is SGHNT and CDR2 is YYREEE (reference sequence). CDR3 nucleotide sequence: TGTGCCAGCAGCACGGGGGGACGTAGCACAGATACGCAGTATTTT. This codes for CASSTGGRSTDTQYF.

V gene TRBV5-1 combines with J gene TRBJ1-1, with D possibly TRBD1 on 5 matching bases. The CDR3 totals 14 residues. The V and J ends lost 0 bases and 6 bases respectively, with 12 bases between them. Germline CDR1 and CDR2: SGHRS and YFSETQ. As DNA, the CDR3 is TGCGCCAGCAGCTTGGATCGGGGAGGGGCTGAAGCTTTCTTT. Amino acid sequence: CASSLDRGGAEAFF.

The chain employs TRBV10-2 and TRBJ2-1; the D gene is possibly TRBD2 (6 bases). V gave up 8 bases and J gave up 7 bases, with 18 bases separating them. Germline-derived CDR1 and CDR2 are WSHSY and SAAADI. CDR3 size: 14 residues. The CDR3 region has the DNA TGCGCCAGCCGTAGGCTAGCCGGAGGGAATGAGCAGTTCTTC. It codes for CASRRLAGGNEQFF.

The chain is built from TRBV14 and TRBJ2-3, with 9 bases fitting TRBD1. The CDR3 is 16 residues long. Germline trimming cut 1 base from V and 0 bases from J; bases unmatched to any gene: 2. Germline V gene data show CDR1 as SGHDN and CDR2 as FVKESK. This CDR3 is CASSQVGTGSTDTQYF. CDR3 nucleotides: TGTGCCAGCAGCCAAGTCGGGACAGGGAGCACAGATACGCAGTATTTT.

The rearrangement joins TRBV10-1 to TRBJ1-1; 8 nucleotides agree with TRBD1. Looked up from germline, CDR1 is WNHNN and CDR2 is SYGVQD (reference sequence). V lost 7 bases and J lost 7; bases outside the gene matches: 8. This CDR3 is 13 amino acids long. The chain's CDR3 is CASTAGTGLEAFF. The CDR3 region has the DNA TGCGCCAGCACTGCCGGGACAGGACTTGAAGCTTTCTTT.

This clone was counted between two and nine times. This chain connects TRBV9 to TRBJ2-7, with 7 positions matching TRBD1. J gave up 6 bases and V 4 bases, and 10 bases lay outside the gene matches. Germline assignment: CDR1 SGDLS and CDR2 YYNGEE. The CDR3 runs 14 residues. The CDR3 loop is CASSPQTGLGEQYF. In DNA form, the CDR3 reads TGTGCCAGCAGCCCCCAGACAGGGTTGGGCGAGCAGTACTTC. Variable domain in full (rest from reference TRBV9 and TRBJ2-7): DSGVTQTPKHLITATGQRVTLRCSPRSGDLSVYWYQQSLDQGLQFLIQYYNGEERAKGNILERFSAQQFPDLHSELNLSSLELGDSALYFCASSPQTGLGEQYFGPGTRLTVT.

This chain connects TRBV6-5 to TRBJ2-5, with TRBD2 matching 10 bases. This CDR3 is 15 amino acids long. Germline trimming cut 2 bases from V and 5 bases from J; bases unmatched to any gene: 5. Germline CDR1 reads MNHEY; CDR2 reads SVGAGI. In DNA, the CDR3 is TGTGCCAGCAGTTACGGTAGTAGCGGGGGGGAGACCCAGTACTTC. As protein: CASSYGSSGGETQYF.

Written as DNA, the CDR3 is TGTGCCAGCAGTCAGGCCGGGGACACCGGGGAGCTGTTTTTT. Protein product: CASSQAGDTGELFF. The gene calls are TRBV11-3 and TRBJ2-2; D is possibly TRBD2 (5 bases). Germline V CDR1 and CDR2: SGHNT, YENEEA. The CDR3 is made up of 14 amino acids. V lost 6 bases, J lost 3 bases, and 11 bases lay in between. Based on the CDR3 plus reference TRBV11-3 and TRBJ2-2, the full variable domain is EAGVVQSPRYKIIEKKQPVAFWCNPISGHNTLYWYLQNLGQGPELLIRYENEEAVDDSQLPKDRFSAERLKGVDSTLKIQPAELGDSAVYLCASSQAGDTGELFFGEGSRLTVL.

This sequence joins TRBV27 and TRBJ2-7; 8 nucleotides line up with TRBD1. V gave up 5 bases and J gave up 3 bases; unmatched junction bases: 3. The CDR3 consists of 13 residues. Germline V gives CDR1 MNHEY, CDR2 SMNVEV (reference sequence). The CDR3 DNA reads as TGTGCCAGCAGTCCCGGACAGGGCTACGAGCAGTACTTC. Encoded protein: CASSPGQGYEQYF.

As to this clone: In the same sample, other DNA sequences code for this CDR3. The gene calls are TRBV4-2 and TRBJ2-7; 8 bases line up with TRBD2. The length of the CDR3 is 15 residues. V lost 1 base to trimming and J lost 0 bases; unmatched junction nucleotides: 2. The germline gives CDR1 LGHNA, CDR2 YNFKEQ. The CDR3 spells CASSQGLAGSYEQYF. CDR3 nucleotide sequence: TGTGCCAGCAGCCAAGGGCTAGCGGGCTCCTACGAGCAGTACTTC.

The chain is built from TRBV7-2 and TRBJ1-2, with D tentatively TRBD1 (5 bases). The CDR3 has 13 residues. V dropped 5 bases and J dropped 8 bases, with 15 bases sitting between them. From germline, CDR1 is SGHTA and CDR2 FQGNSA. In nucleotides, the CDR3 is TGTGCCAGCAGCCCGGCCAGGGAAAGCGGCTACACCTTC. Residues: CASSPARESGYTF.